This T cell receptor (beta chain) was captured by sequencing in a study of spatial heterogeneity in lung cancer. Study-wide background: Where present, follow-up PBMC were sequenced a median of roughly two years after resection. Among detected sequences, beta-chain ones consistently exceeded alpha-chain ones in number.

Study conclusions and caveats: Resection blood, more than follow-up blood, showed ubiquitous expanded tumor TCRs.

There are 13 residues in the CDR3. The germline V gene encodes CDR1 SNHLY and CDR2 FYNNEI. Between the trimmed V and J ends, which lost 7 bases and 9 bases, there was a span of 18 bases. Described time point: blood at routine non-recurrence follow-up after resection. Sequencing was performed on whole RNA extracted from tumor and nontumor lung tissue, or from frozen PBMC, and the material was left unsorted. TCRdb ran MiXCR on the 5' RACE reads and lists one entry per CDR3 protein. The sample contains about 52,000 distinct CDR3 sequences, roughly 7.4% of which appear only once. This clonotype was recorded many times. The antigen remains unidentified.

This rearrangement joins TRBV2 to TRBJ1-1; tentatively, D is TRBD1 (5 bases). The sample in question was PBMCs, obtained at follow-up. This receptor was obtained from a female donor with early-stage non-small cell lung cancer. CDR3 protein: CASKPDRQIQAFF. CDR3 DNA sequence: TGTGCCAGCAAACCTGATAGACAGATCCAAGCTTTCTTT.